Following are 21 T cell receptor beta chains from one sample sequenced in a study of control samples from healthy donors and cancer patients. Data came from immunoSEQ multiplex PCR; TCRdb stores just in-frame clones and leaves some out. The top ten hold about an eighth of the sample, which has some 120,000 clones, just under 90% seen once. Sequences were obtained from blood. These receptors all stem from a man younger than 45 in good health.

The chain is built from TRBV10-3 and TRBJ1-5; tentatively, D is TRBD1 (5 bases). V was clipped by 11 bases and J by 0 bases, with 14 bases between them. The V gene's germline CDR1 is ENHRY and CDR2 SYGVKD. The CDR3 is 14 amino acids. Here the CDR3 reads CASKGPASNQPQHF. CDR3 nucleotides: TGTGCCTCCAAGGGGCCGGCTAGCAATCAGCCCCAGCATTTT.

This clone was seen only once. The chain carries TRBV5-5 and TRBJ1-2; D remains ambiguous. Germline CDR1 SGHKS, CDR2 YYEKEE (reference sequence). This CDR3 is built from 16 residues. Trimming left V 2 bases short and J 4 bases short, with 18 bases between. The CDR3 sequence is CASSFIVTDELYGYTF. In DNA, the CDR3 is TGTGCCAGCAGCTTCATTGTGACCGATGAGCTCTATGGCTACACCTTC.

This chain uses TRBV5-8 with TRBJ2-5; the D gene could be TRBD1 or TRBD2 (5 bases each). From germline, CDR1 is SGHTS and CDR2 YDEGEE. The CDR3 is made up of 15 amino acids. Between the trimmed V and J ends, which lost 4 bases and 2 bases, there was a span of 15 bases. DNA of the CDR3: TGTGCCAGCAGCCCCCGGGGCCTAAGACAAGAGACCCAGTACTTC. Translation: CASSPRGLRQETQYF.

The J gene is TRBJ1-1, the V gene TRBV9, with 9 bases aligning to TRBD1. In germline, CDR1 is SGDLS, CDR2 YYNGEE. V shed 7 bases and J 0 bases; nucleotides not matched to a gene: 10. CDR3 size: 16 residues. Here the CDR3 DNA reads TGTGCCAGCGGCCGGACAGGGGAGGTCATGAACACTGAAGCTTTCTTT. Protein product: CASGRTGEVMNTEAFF.

The gene calls are TRBV5-1 and TRBJ1-1, with TRBD1 as a possible D gene (5 bases). Germline assignment: CDR1 SGHRS and CDR2 YFSETQ. This CDR3 has 13 residues. The V gene lost 7 bases and the J gene lost 3 bases, with 13 bases spanning the gap. The CDR3 reads CASRTEGDTEAFF. The CDR3 nucleotides read TGCGCCAGCCGAACAGAAGGGGACACTGAAGCTTTCTTT.

The chain has TRBV27 and TRBJ2-7; possible D gene TRBD1, 6 bases. Germline loops: CDR1 MNHEY, CDR2 SMNVEV (reference sequence). Trimming stripped 5 bases from V and 5 bases from J, with 19 bases between. The CDR3 length is 15 residues. The CDR3 spells CASSPQGLGPHEQYF. CDR3 DNA: TGTGCCAGCAGTCCGCAGGGGCTCGGCCCCCACGAGCAGTACTTC.

The chain recombines TRBV5-1 with TRBJ1-1; TRBD1 aligns across 7 bases. V lost 4 bases and J lost 6; bases outside the gene matches: 12. Germline-derived CDR1 and CDR2 are SGHRS and YFSETQ. This CDR3 is 15 amino acids long. CDR3 DNA sequence: TGCGCCAGCAGCCCCCAGGTAGGGGGCCGCGCTGAAGCTTTCTTT. Amino acid sequence: CASSPQVGGRAEAFF.

This CDR3 reads CATSRGGPYNEQFF. The DNA of the CDR3 is TGTGCCACCAGCAGAGGGGGGCCCTACAATGAGCAGTTCTTC. The chain couples TRBV15 to TRBJ2-1; the D gene is possibly TRBD1 (6 bases). Germline lookup yields CDR1 LNHNV and CDR2 YYDKDF (reference sequence). The CDR3 runs 14 residues. V lost 1 base and J 2 bases, leaving 6 bases between the germline ends.

The chain is built from TRBV19 and TRBJ2-3; the match to TRBD2 covers 12 bases. V trimming: 5 bases; J trimming: 1 base; junction bases outside the gene matches: 7. The CDR3 has 17 amino acids. Germline CDR1 LNHDA, CDR2 SQIVND (reference sequence). The CDR3 loop is CASSPQRLAGGTDTQYF. The CDR3 nucleotides are TGTGCCAGTAGTCCACAGCGACTAGCGGGGGGCACAGATACGCAGTATTTT. The entire variable domain, with the rest obtained from reference TRBV19 and TRBJ2-3, is as follows: DGGITQSPKYLFRKEGQNVTLSCEQNLNHDAMYWYRQDPGQGLRLIYYSQIVNDFQKGDIAEGYSVSREKKESFPLTVTSAQKNPTAFYLCASSPQRLAGGTDTQYFGPGTRLTVL.

The chain recombines TRBV30 with TRBJ1-1; D may be TRBD1 (6 bases). The CDR3 contains 14 residues. Germline CDR1 reads GTSNPN; CDR2 reads SVGIG (reference sequence). V gave up 2 bases and J gave up 2 bases, with 12 bases separating them. Here the CDR3 DNA reads TGTGCCTGGAGTCCCCAGGGGCCCAACACTGAAGCTTTCTTT. Translating gives CAWSPQGPNTEAFF.

The gene calls are TRBV10-1 and TRBJ2-1, with D perhaps assigned TRBD1 or TRBD2 (6 bases each). Germline CDR1 and CDR2: WNHNN and SYGVQD (reference sequence). V was cut by 3 bases and J by 7 bases, with 13 bases left in between. The CDR3 spans 14 residues. In DNA, the CDR3 is TGCGCCAGCAGTGAAGGGGGGCCTTCGAATGAGCAGTTCTTC. It specifies CASSEGGPSNEQFF.

The V call is TRBV24-1, the J call TRBJ2-5; weak D call: TRBD2 (6 bases). V was shortened by 4 bases and J by 4 bases, with 9 bases between the two germline ends. The CDR3 contains 13 residues. Looked up from germline, CDR1 is KGHDR and CDR2 is SFDVKD. Here the CDR3 DNA reads TGTGCCACCAGTGAATCCGGGGGAGAGACCCAGTACTTC. It encodes CATSESGGETQYF.

The genes are TRBV10-1 and TRBJ2-3; TRBD2 is a possible D gene (5 bases). V gave up 5 bases and J gave up 1 base, with 13 bases separating them. The length of the CDR3 is 15 residues. CDR1 is WNHNN, CDR2 SYGVQD, per germline (reference sequence). CDR3 DNA sequence: TGCGCCAGCAGTATAGGGAGTGGGGGCACAGATACGCAGTATTTT. It translates to CASSIGSGGTDTQYF.

This chain links TRBV6-5 with TRBJ1-3; the D is unclear. The ends were cut back, 7 bases at V and 4 bases at J, with 11 bases in the middle. Germline V CDR1 and CDR2: MNHEY, SVGAGI. The CDR3 is 13 amino acids. Written as DNA, the CDR3 is TGTGCCAGCAAGGCCGCGTCGGGAAACACCATATATTTT. Protein product: CASKAASGNTIYF.

As for this clone: Other nucleotide sequences in the sample specify the same CDR3. In DNA form, the CDR3 reads TGTGCCAGCAGCGACGGGACAGGGTCGAATGAAAAACTGTTTTTT. This sequence encodes CASSDGTGSNEKLFF. The chain employs TRBV2 and TRBJ1-4; 9 nucleotides align to TRBD1. Trimming took 6 bases from V and 5 from J; bases not matched to a gene: 7. This CDR3 is 15 amino acids long. In germline, CDR1 is SNHLY, CDR2 FYNNEI.

V and J are TRBV9 and TRBJ2-5; 9 bases match TRBD2. J gave up 1 base and V 4 bases, and 8 bases lay outside the gene matches. This CDR3 spans 16 amino acids. Germline assignment: CDR1 SGDLS and CDR2 YYNGEE. DNA of the CDR3: TGTGCCAGCAGCCCCGGGACTAGCTTTTCCCAAGAGACCCAGTACTTC. It specifies CASSPGTSFSQETQYF.

V and J are TRBV4-2 and TRBJ2-2; the D is unclear. The CDR3 consists of 15 residues. CDR1 and CDR2 from the germline V gene are LGHNA and YNFKEQ. V was shortened by 0 bases and J by 4 bases, with 9 bases between the two germline ends. In DNA form, the CDR3 reads TGTGCCAGCAGCCAAGATGAGCTGGGCACCGGGGAGCTGTTTTTT. As protein: CASSQDELGTGELFF.

The V gene is TRBV5-8, the J gene TRBJ1-4; D gene uncertain. Deletions cut 4 bases from V and 0 bases from J, with 10 bases between. This CDR3 region has 15 residues. Germline V lookup: CDR1 SGHTS, CDR2 YDEGEE. The CDR3 nucleotides are TGTGCCAGCAGCAGCCGACGGACAACTAATGAAAAACTGTTTTTT. Translated, it gives CASSSRRTTNEKLFF. Based on the CDR3 plus reference TRBV5-8 and TRBJ1-4, the full variable domain is EAGVTQSPTHLIKTRGQQATLRCSPISGHTSVYWYQQALGLGLQFLLWYDEGEERNRGNFPPRFSGRQFPNYSSELNVNALELEDSALYLCASSSRRTTNEKLFFGSGTQLSVL.

This clone was detected only a few times. This chain joins TRBV4-1 and TRBJ1-6; D not resolved. Per the germline V gene, CDR1 is MGHRA and CDR2 is YSYEKL. V was clipped by 7 bases and J by 7 bases, with 8 bases between them. The CDR3 sequence is 12 residues long. The CDR3 sequence: CASNLQNSPLHF. DNA for the CDR3: TGCGCCAGCAATTTACAGAATTCACCCCTCCACTTT.

The chain employs TRBV3-1 (or the pseudogene TRBV3-2) and TRBJ2-1, with D hard to call. This CDR3 spans 13 amino acids. From germline, CDR1 is LGHDT and CDR2 YNNKEL (reference sequence). Trimming left V 1 base short and J 7 bases short, with 8 bases between. The CDR3 spells CASSQVTLNEQFF. As DNA, the CDR3 is TGTGCCAGCAGCCAAGTCACGCTGAATGAGCAGTTCTTC.

Concerning this clone: Additional DNA sequences in this sample encode the identical CDR3. The CDR3 sequence is CASSSTRVNTEAFF. Written as DNA, the CDR3 is TGTGCCAGCAGCTCCACGAGGGTGAACACTGAAGCTTTCTTT. The chain links TRBV7-2 to TRBJ1-1; D remains ambiguous. CDR3 length: 14 amino acids. Germline V gives CDR1 SGHTA, CDR2 FQGNSA. The V gene lost 4 bases and the J gene lost 0 bases, with 9 bases spanning the gap.